The next 23 T cell receptor beta chains were all read from a single sample in a study of T cell responses to AZD1222 COVID-19 vaccine (dated by TCRdb to the early 2020s). To prepare the library, the immunoSEQ multiplex PCR assay was applied. What TCRdb holds here is the immuneACCESS table cut down to in-frame rearrangements. Part of the clones is not present; checked against another copy, under half of the missing clones reflect an unresolved V gene, and the others are unexplained. Recorded for this sample are around 110,000 clones; 90% of them occurred a single time. Under 8.5% of the sample comes from the top ten. What this sample's time point label stands for: about 28 days (+/-7) after the second vaccine dose. The sample consisted of peripheral blood, taken 28 days after the second AZD1222 dose. All receptors come from an adult who received the AZD1222 COVID-19 vaccine.

The rearrangement uses TRBV9 and TRBJ2-3, with D tentatively TRBD2 (6 bases). Germline loops: CDR1 SGDLS, CDR2 YYNGEE. The CDR3 has 17 amino acids. The V end was cut by 0 bases, the J end by 0 bases, with 14 bases between. CDR3: CASSVDLGGASTDTQYF. The CDR3 bases are TGTGCCAGCAGCGTAGATCTCGGCGGGGCTAGCACAGATACGCAGTATTTT.

This chain connects TRBV6-5 to TRBJ1-1, with D unresolved. V lost 6 bases to trimming and J lost 2 bases, with 16 bases between them. CDR1 is MNHEY and CDR2 is SVGAGI in the germline V gene. The CDR3 length is 15 residues. CDR3 DNA sequence: TGTGCCAGCAGGAATGATGGAGGGTCAAACACTGAAGCTTTCTTT. Translated: CASRNDGGSNTEAFF.

This rearrangement joins TRBV11-2 to TRBJ2-7; D may be TRBD2 (5 bases). Germline CDR1 reads SGHAT; CDR2 reads FQNNGV. The CDR3 runs to 13 residues. The V and J ends lost 9 bases and 6 bases respectively, with 18 bases between them. CDR3 bases: TGTGCCAGTCGTACCTCGTCGGGGAGCGAGCAGTACTTC. This codes for CASRTSSGSEQYF.

The V and J genes are TRBV9 and TRBJ2-1; 8 bases agree with TRBD2. With 2 bases clipped from V and 2 bases from J, the junction kept 9 bases outside the gene matches. The CDR3 is 17 amino acids. From germline, CDR1 is SGDLS and CDR2 YYNGEE. CDR3 amino acids: CASSVSPGGRTYNEQFF. In DNA, the CDR3 is TGTGCCAGCAGCGTTTCTCCGGGCGGGAGGACCTACAATGAGCAGTTCTTC.

The chain carries TRBV7-2 and TRBJ2-2; 7 bases align to TRBD1. CDR1 and CDR2 from the germline V gene are SGHTA and FQGNSA. V shed 0 bases and J 2 bases; nucleotides not matched to a gene: 3. CDR3 length: 16 residues. CDR3 DNA: TGTGCCAGCAGCTTAGCTGGGACAGCTAACACCGGGGAGCTGTTTTTT. Its protein product is CASSLAGTANTGELFF.

The chain is built from TRBV19 and TRBJ2-3; D is perhaps TRBD2 (6 bases). Germline V gives CDR1 LNHDA, CDR2 SQIVND (reference sequence). V lost 0 bases to trimming and J lost 2 bases, with 9 bases between them. CDR3 length: 15 amino acids. As DNA, the CDR3 is TGTGCCAGTAGTATAGAGGGACTTATCACAGATACGCAGTATTTT. Protein: CASSIEGLITDTQYF.

The chain links TRBV29-1 to TRBJ2-1; D uncertain. The CDR3 loop spans 10 amino acids. Looked up from germline, CDR1 is SQVTM and CDR2 is ANQGSEA. Trimming stripped 4 bases from V and 6 bases from J, with 4 bases between. This CDR3 reads CSVGTNEQFF. The CDR3, as DNA: TGCAGCGTTGGTACCAATGAGCAGTTCTTC.

The chain uses TRBV6-2 or TRBV6-3 and TRBJ1-2; D is unresolved. Per germline, CDR1 MNHEY and CDR2 SVGEGT. The CDR3 consists of 14 residues. V was shortened by 4 bases and J by 0 bases, with 9 bases between the two germline ends. The CDR3 DNA follows: TGTGCCAGCAGTTCTAGCACAACTAACTATGGCTACACCTTC. Its protein product is CASSSSTTNYGYTF.

This clone was observed a handful of times. The same CDR3 is also encoded by other DNA sequences in this sample. This sequence joins TRBV7-3 and TRBJ1-1; D not resolved. Germline values: CDR1 SGHTA, CDR2 FQGTGA. V was shortened by 0 bases and J by 5 bases, with 10 bases between the two germline ends. This CDR3 comprises 14 residues. In DNA form, the CDR3 reads TGTGCCAGCAGCTTAACATCCGGGGATACTGAAGCTTTCTTT. The encoded protein is CASSLTSGDTEAFF.

The chain has TRBV18 and TRBJ2-1, with 9 bases aligning to TRBD2. Trimming at V came to 2 bases and at J to 6 bases, leaving 8 bases not matched to a gene. The CDR3 covers 16 residues. Germline loops: CDR1 KGHSH, CDR2 LQKENI. The CDR3 sequence is CASSPVGGGAGNEQFF. CDR3 DNA: TGTGCCAGCTCACCAGTCGGCGGGGGGGCAGGCAATGAGCAGTTCTTC.

CDR3 nucleotides: TGTGCCAGCAGCCCCCACGAGCGGAGCTCCTACAATGAGCAGTTCTTC. Protein product: CASSPHERSSYNEQFF. The rearrangement uses TRBV5-4 and TRBJ2-1; a possible D gene is TRBD2 (5 bases). The V end lost 4 bases, the J end lost 0 bases, and 14 bases lay between the germline ends. The germline V gene encodes CDR1 SGHNT and CDR2 YYREEE (reference sequence). The CDR3 covers 16 residues.

The CDR3 spells CASSVDSKDRGRGGYTF. The CDR3 DNA follows: TGTGCCAGCAGCGTAGATAGTAAGGACCGCGGCAGGGGTGGCTACACCTTC. This rearrangement joins TRBV9 to TRBJ1-2, with D possibly being TRBD1 (6 bases). V was clipped by 0 bases and J by 7 bases, with 22 bases between them. The CDR3 contains 17 residues. Germline CDR1 is SGDLS and CDR2 is YYNGEE. The full variable domain, in which reference TRBV9 and TRBJ1-2 provide the parts outside the CDR3, is DSGVTQTPKHLITATGQRVTLRCSPRSGDLSVYWYQQSLDQGLQFLIQYYNGEERAKGNILERFSAQQFPDLHSELNLSSLELGDSALYFCASSVDSKDRGRGGYTFGSGTRLTVV.

The gene calls are TRBV23-1 and TRBJ2-7, with a possible D match to TRBD1 (5 bases). TRBV23-1 is filed as an ORF, its function uncertain. The V end was cut by 2 bases, the J end by 3 bases, with 17 bases between. The CDR3 is 16 amino acids. In DNA, the CDR3 is TGCGCCAGCAGTCAAAAGCGCCCATGGACAAACTACGAGCAGTACTTC. This codes for CASSQKRPWTNYEQYF.

The CDR3 DNA reads as TGTGCTAGTGGTCCCGGGACAGGGGGCCCAGATACGCAGTATTTT. The encoded protein is CASGPGTGGPDTQYF. The genes are TRBV12-5 and TRBJ2-3, with 12 positions matching TRBD1. The V gene's germline CDR1 is LGHNT and CDR2 FRNRAP. V trimming: 5 bases; J trimming: 4 bases; junction bases outside the gene matches: 4. The CDR3 extends over 15 amino acids.

V usage is TRBV7-2 and J usage is TRBJ1-5, with TRBD1 as a possible D gene (6 bases). With 1 base removed from V and 4 bases from J, the gap between germline ends came to 11 bases. The CDR3 consists of 15 residues. Germline V gene data show CDR1 as SGHTA and CDR2 as FQGNSA. The CDR3 DNA is TGTGCCAGCAGCTTAGGCTCACAGGGTAATCAGCCCCAGCATTTT. Its protein product is CASSLGSQGNQPQHF.

The count of this clone is one. The rearrangement links TRBV9 to TRBJ2-3, with D perhaps matching TRBD1 (6 bases). Germline values: CDR1 SGDLS, CDR2 YYNGEE. Between the trimmed V and J ends, which lost 3 bases and 2 bases, there was a span of 10 bases. The CDR3 runs to 14 residues. DNA for the CDR3: TGTGCCAGCAGCGCACAGGGCTACACAGATACGCAGTATTTT. The encoded protein is CASSAQGYTDTQYF.

This clone was detected only once. The gene calls are TRBV9 and TRBJ1-2; D gene ambiguous. The CDR3 extends over 13 amino acids. Germline V CDR1 and CDR2: SGDLS, YYNGEE. V was cut by 2 bases and J by 8 bases, with 13 bases left in between. The CDR3 reads CASSVAGLGGYTF. The CDR3 DNA reads TGTGCCAGCAGCGTCGCTGGGTTGGGGGGCTACACCTTC.

The CDR3: CATLSGDNYGYTF. Here the CDR3 DNA reads TGTGCCACCCTTAGCGGGGACAACTATGGCTACACCTTC. The chain recombines TRBV6-5 with TRBJ1-2; D perhaps matches TRBD1 (5 bases). The V gene's germline CDR1 is MNHEY and CDR2 SVGAGI. The CDR3 has 13 amino acids. V lost 10 bases and J 2 bases, leaving 14 bases between the germline ends.

This clone was found a few times. The genes are TRBV9 and TRBJ1-1; D is perhaps TRBD1 (5 bases). Trimming left V 0 bases short and J 4 bases short, with 10 bases between. This CDR3 spans 14 amino acids. Germline V gene data show CDR1 as SGDLS and CDR2 as YYNGEE. The CDR3 loop reads CASSVGGIRTEAFF. The CDR3 DNA reads TGTGCCAGCAGCGTAGGGGGGATTCGCACTGAAGCTTTCTTT.

The V and J genes are TRBV13 and TRBJ2-2; no clear D. The length of the CDR3 is 14 residues. CDR1 is PRHDT, CDR2 FYEKMQ, per germline (reference sequence). The V gene lost 8 bases and the J gene lost 0 bases, with 10 bases spanning the gap. Here the CDR3 reads CASRNSANTGELFF. CDR3 sequence (DNA): TGTGCCAGCCGGAACAGCGCGAACACCGGGGAGCTGTTTTTT.

V gene TRBV5-8 combines with J gene TRBJ2-5; TRBD1 agrees at 7 bases. Germline V gene sequence: CDR1 SGHTS, CDR2 YDEGEE. The V segment lost 6 bases and the J segment 2 bases; nucleotides outside the gene matches: 10. The CDR3 covers 15 residues. The CDR3 spells CASMDPGTDQETQYF. The DNA for the CDR3 is TGTGCCAGCATGGACCCAGGGACAGATCAAGAGACCCAGTACTTC.

J is TRBJ2-2 and V is TRBV2; D gene uncertain. The CDR3 has 16 amino acids. Germline loops: CDR1 SNHLY, CDR2 FYNNEI. Trimming cost V 3 bases and J 0 bases, with 11 bases left between them. The DNA of the CDR3 is TGTGCCAGCAGTGATATAGGGTCAACGAACACCGGGGAGCTGTTTTTT. It yields the protein CASSDIGSTNTGELFF.

This sequence joins TRBV19 and TRBJ2-7; 11 bases are shared with TRBD1. Per germline, CDR1 LNHDA and CDR2 SQIVND (reference sequence). Trimming removed 9 bases from V and 5 bases from J; junction bases left unmatched: 6. CDR3 length: 13 residues. CDR3 in DNA: TGTGCCAGCGGGACAGGGGGGATTGACGAGCAGTACTTC. This translates into CASGTGGIDEQYF.